The clone carrying this TCR beta chain was counted only a few times. Its antigen is currently unknown. This sample is part of a study of human T cells and chemical hapten exposure. Overall study findings and caveats: Clustering by CDR3 similarity yielded significantly more large clusters from expanded TCRs than controls.

Germline V gene lookup returns CDR1 SQVTM and CDR2 ANQGSEA. The CDR3 contains 14 residues. Trimming left V 1 base short and J 5 bases short, with 15 bases between. The time point here: pre-sensitization, week 0. Noted treatment: therapeutic diphenylcyclopropenone sensitization with weekly scalp DPC. Donation of samples came from alopecia patients who were 18 to 70 years old and suitable for DPC. TCRdb ran MiXCR on the RACE reads and lists one entry per CDR3 protein. The sample consists of 280,000 or so distinct CDR3 sequences, roughly 7.4% of them appearing once. The receptor comes from a man aged 18-30 years with alopecia areata. Some clones in this sample may be carry-over from other donors' samples. The genes are TRBV29-1 and TRBJ2-7, with D tentatively TRBD2 (7 bases). Sequenced material: whole blood, taken in connection with sensitization to the hapten diphenylcyclopropenone (DPC). DNA for the CDR3: TGCAGCGTTGAAGGGAGCGGGGACAAGGACGAGCAGTACTTC. Amino acids: CSVEGSGDKDEQYF.